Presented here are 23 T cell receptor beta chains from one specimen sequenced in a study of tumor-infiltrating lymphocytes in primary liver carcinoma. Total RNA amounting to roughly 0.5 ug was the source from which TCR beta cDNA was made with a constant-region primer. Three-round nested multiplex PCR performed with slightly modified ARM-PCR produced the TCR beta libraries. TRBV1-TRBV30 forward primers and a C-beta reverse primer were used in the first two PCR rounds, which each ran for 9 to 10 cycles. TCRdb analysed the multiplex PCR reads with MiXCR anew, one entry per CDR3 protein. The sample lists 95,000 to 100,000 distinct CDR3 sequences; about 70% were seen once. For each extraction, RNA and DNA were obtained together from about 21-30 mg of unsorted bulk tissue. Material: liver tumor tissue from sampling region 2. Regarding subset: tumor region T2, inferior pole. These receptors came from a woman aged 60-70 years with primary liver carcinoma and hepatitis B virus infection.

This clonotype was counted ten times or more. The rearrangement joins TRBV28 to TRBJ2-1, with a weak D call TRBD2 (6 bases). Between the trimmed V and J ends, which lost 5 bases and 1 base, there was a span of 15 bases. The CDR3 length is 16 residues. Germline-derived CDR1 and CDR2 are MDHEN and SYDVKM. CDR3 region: CASSPTSTKSYNEQFF. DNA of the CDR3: TGTGCCAGCAGTCCTACTAGCACCAAATCCTACAATGAGCAGTTCTTC.

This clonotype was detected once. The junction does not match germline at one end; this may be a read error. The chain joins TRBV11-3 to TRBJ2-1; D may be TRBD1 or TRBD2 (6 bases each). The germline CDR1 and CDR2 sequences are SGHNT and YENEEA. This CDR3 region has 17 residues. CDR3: CAISSWGARTMSNEQFF. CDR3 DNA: TGTGCCATCAGCTCCTGGGGGGCGCGGACCATGAGCAATGAGCAGTTCTTC.

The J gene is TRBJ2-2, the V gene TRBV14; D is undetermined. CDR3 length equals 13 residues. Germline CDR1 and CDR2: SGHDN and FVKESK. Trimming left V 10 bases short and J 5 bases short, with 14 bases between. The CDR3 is CANGQDWTGELFF. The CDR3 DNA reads TGTGCCAACGGCCAAGACTGGACCGGGGAGCTGTTTTTT.

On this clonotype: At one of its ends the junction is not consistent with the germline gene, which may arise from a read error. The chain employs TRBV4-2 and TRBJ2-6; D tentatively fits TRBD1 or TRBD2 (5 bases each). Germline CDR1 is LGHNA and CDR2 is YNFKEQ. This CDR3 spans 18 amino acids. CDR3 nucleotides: TGTGCCAGCAGTCAAGGTACGGGGCCTTACTCTGGGGTCAACGTCCTGACTTTC. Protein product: CASSQGTGPYSGVNVLTF.

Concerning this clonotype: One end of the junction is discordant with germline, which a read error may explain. CDR3 nucleotides: TGTGCCAGCAGTGTGACAGGCCGAAGCAATCATCCCCAGCATTTT. Its translation: CASSVTGRSNHPQHF. This chain uses TRBV6-1 with TRBJ1-5, with TRBD1 as a possible D gene (6 bases). The CDR3 extends over 15 amino acids. Germline CDR1 reads MNHNS; CDR2 reads SASEGT.

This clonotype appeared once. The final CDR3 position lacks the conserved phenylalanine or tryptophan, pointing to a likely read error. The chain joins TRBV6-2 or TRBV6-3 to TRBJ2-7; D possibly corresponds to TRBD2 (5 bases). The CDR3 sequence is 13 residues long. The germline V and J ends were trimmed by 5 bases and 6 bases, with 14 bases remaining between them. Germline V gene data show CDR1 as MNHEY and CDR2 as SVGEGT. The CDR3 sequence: CASSDFLAGEQYL. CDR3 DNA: TGTGCCAGCAGTGACTTTCTAGCCGGCGAGCAGTACCTC.

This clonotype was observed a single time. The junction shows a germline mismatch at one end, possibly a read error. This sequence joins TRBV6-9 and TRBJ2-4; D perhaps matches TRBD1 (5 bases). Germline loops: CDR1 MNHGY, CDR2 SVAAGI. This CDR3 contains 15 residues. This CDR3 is CTSRPVRLGLNIQYF. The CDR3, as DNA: TGTACCAGCAGACCAGTCCGTTTGGGGCTTAACATTCAGTACTTC.

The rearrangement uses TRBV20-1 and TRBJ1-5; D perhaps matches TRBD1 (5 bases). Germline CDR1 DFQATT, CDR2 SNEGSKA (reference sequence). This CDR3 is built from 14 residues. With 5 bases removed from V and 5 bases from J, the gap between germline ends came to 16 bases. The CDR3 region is CSALLGQRDQPQHF. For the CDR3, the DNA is TGCAGTGCTCTCCTCGGACAACGTGATCAGCCCCAGCATTTT.

The chain's CDR3 is CASSEEGIRGYTF. The CDR3 DNA is TGTGCCAGCAGTGAAGAAGGAATAAGGGGCTACACCTTC. The chain couples TRBV2 to TRBJ1-2, with D uncertain. CDR3 length: 13 amino acids. Germline CDR1 is SNHLY and CDR2 is FYNNEI. Trimming took 1 base from V and 8 from J, leaving 11 bases between them.

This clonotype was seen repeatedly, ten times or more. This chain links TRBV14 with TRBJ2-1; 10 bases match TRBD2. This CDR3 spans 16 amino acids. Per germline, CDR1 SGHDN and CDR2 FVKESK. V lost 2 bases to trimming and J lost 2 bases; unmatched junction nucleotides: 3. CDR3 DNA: TGTGCCAGCAGCCAATATAGCGGGAGGACCTACAATGAGCAGTTCTTC. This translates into CASSQYSGRTYNEQFF.

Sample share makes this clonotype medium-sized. DNA of the CDR3: TGTGCCAGCAGCTTTGGGGGAGCTAGTTACGAGCAGTACTTC. This translates into CASSFGGASYEQYF. This chain uses TRBV11-2 with TRBJ2-7; D may correspond to TRBD1 or TRBD2 (5 bases each). The CDR3 is 14 amino acids. Germline V gives CDR1 SGHAT, CDR2 FQNNGV. V was shortened by 3 bases and J by 4 bases, with 13 bases between the two germline ends. The complete variable domain, with remaining parts taken from reference TRBV11-2 and TRBJ2-7, reads EAGVAQSPRYKIIEKRQSVAFWCNPISGHATLYWYQQILGQGPKLLIQFQNNGVVDDSQLPKDRFSAERLKGVDSTLKIQPAKLEDSAVYLCASSFGGASYEQYFGPGTRLTVT.

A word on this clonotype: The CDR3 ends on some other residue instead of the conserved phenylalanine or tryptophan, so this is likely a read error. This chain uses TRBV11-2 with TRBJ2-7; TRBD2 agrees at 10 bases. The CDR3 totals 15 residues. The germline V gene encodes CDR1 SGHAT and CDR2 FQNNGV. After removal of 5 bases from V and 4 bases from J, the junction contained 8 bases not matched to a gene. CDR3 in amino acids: CASSRVGLAVYEQYI. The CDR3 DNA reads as TGTGCCAGCAGCCGTGTCGGACTAGCGGTTTACGAGCAGTACATC.

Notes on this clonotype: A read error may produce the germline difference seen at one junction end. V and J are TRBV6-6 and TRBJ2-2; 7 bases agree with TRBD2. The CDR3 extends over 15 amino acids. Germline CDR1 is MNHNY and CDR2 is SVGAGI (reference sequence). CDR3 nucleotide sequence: TGTGCCAACAGTTACACTAGCGCGGGTACCGGGGAGCTGTTTTTT. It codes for CANSYTSAGTGELFF.

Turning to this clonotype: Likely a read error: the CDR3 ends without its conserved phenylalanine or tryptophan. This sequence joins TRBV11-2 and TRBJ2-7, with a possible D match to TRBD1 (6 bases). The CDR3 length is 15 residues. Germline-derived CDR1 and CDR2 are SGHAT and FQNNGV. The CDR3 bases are TGTGCCAGCAGTTTCCTACAGGGACCCTCCTATGAGCAGTACTTA. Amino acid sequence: CASSFLQGPSYEQYL.

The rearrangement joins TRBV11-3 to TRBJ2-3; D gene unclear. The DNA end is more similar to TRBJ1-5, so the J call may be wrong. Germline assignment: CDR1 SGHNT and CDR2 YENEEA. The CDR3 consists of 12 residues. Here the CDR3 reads CDSSLDADTQHF. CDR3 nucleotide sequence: TGTGACAGTAGCTTAGATGCGGATACGCAGCATTTT.

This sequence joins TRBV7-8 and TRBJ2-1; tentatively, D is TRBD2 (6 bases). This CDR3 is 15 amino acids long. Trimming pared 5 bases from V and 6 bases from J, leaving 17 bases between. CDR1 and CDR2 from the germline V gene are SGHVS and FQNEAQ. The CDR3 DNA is TGTGCCAGCAGCCGCCGGGACTGCCTCTTCAATGAGCAGTTCTTC. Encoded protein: CASSRRDCLFNEQFF.

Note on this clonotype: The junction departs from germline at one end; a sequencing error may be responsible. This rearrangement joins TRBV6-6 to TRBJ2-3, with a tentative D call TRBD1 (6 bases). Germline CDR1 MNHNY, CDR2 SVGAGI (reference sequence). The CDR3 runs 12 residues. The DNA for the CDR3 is TGTGCCAGCATTTACGGACAGTCTATTTGGTATTTT. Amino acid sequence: CASIYGQSIWYF.

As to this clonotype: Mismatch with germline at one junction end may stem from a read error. CDR3 sequence (DNA): TGTGCAAGCTGCTTAGGTCAAGGCGGGAGGGCCGGCTACAATGAGGAGTTCTTC. It encodes CASCLGQGGRAGYNEEFF. This chain uses TRBV11-3 with TRBJ2-1; TRBD2 agrees at 9 bases. Germline V CDR1 and CDR2: SGHNT, YENEEA. The CDR3 consists of 18 residues.

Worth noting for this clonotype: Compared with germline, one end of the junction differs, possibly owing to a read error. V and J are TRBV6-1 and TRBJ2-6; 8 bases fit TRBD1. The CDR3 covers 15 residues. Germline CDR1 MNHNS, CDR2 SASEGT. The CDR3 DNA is TGTGCCAGCAGTGAACAGGGGGCTGGAGCCAACTTCCTGACTTTC. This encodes CASSEQGAGANFLTF.

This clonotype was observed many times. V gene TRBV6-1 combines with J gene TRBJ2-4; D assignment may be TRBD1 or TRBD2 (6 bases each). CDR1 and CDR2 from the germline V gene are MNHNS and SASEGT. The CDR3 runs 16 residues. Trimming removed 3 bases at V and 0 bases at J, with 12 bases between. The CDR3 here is CASSEWGALAKNIQYF. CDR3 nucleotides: TGTGCCAGCAGTGAGTGGGGGGCCTTAGCCAAAAACATTCAGTACTTC.

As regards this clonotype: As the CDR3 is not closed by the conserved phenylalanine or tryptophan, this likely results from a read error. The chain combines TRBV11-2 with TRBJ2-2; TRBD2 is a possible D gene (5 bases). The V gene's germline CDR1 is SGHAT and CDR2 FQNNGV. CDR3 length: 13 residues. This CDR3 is CASSLEVTGKLFL. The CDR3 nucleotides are TGTGCCAGCAGCTTAGAGGTGACCGGGAAGCTGTTTTTA.

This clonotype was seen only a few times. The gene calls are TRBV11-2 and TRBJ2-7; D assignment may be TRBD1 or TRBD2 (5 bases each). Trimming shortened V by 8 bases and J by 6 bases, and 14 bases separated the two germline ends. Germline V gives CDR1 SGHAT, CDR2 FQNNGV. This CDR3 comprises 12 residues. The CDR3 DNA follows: TGTGCCAGCGGCTCGGGGCTGGGCGAGCAGTACTTC. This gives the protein CASGSGLGEQYF.

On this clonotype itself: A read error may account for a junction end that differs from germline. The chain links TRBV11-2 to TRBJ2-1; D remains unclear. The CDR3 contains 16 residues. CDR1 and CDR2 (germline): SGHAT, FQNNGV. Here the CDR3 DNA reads TGTGCTAGCAGCTTAGTAATGGGAATGCCCTACAATGGGCAGTTCTTC. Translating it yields CASSLVMGMPYNGQFF.